Included here is one T cell receptor beta chain sequence, with context. Libraries were prepared by immunoSEQ multiplex PCR; TCRdb keeps only in-frame clonotypes and omits some of them. Of fewer than 300,000 clones in the sample, approximately 80% were seen once. V was shortened by 1 base and J by 0 bases, with 6 bases between the two germline ends. This CDR3 spans 14 amino acids. Germline lookup yields CDR1 MDHEN and CDR2 SYDVKM. The source of the sample is a study of control samples from healthy donors and cancer patients. The TCR sequence derives from a woman in her fifties or sixties with lung cancer. V and J are TRBV28 and TRBJ1-1; unclear D gene. The sequencing sample was made of PBMCs. DNA for the CDR3: TGTGCCAGCAGTTTATACGGGGTGAACACTGAAGCTTTCTTT. This encodes CASSLYGVNTEAFF.